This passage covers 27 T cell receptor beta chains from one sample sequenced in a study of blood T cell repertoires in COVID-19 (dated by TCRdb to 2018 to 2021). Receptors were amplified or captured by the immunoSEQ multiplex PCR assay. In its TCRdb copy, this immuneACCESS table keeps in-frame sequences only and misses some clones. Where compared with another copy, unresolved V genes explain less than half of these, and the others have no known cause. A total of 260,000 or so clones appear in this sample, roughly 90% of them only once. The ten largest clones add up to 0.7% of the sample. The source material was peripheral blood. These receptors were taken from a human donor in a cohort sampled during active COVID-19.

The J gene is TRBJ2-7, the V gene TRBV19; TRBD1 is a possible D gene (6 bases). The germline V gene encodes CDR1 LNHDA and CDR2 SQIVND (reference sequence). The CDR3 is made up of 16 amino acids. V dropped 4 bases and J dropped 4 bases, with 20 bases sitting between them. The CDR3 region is CASSKPGQGRLYEQYF. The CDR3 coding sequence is TGTGCCAGTAGTAAACCCGGGCAGGGGCGATTATACGAGCAGTACTTC.

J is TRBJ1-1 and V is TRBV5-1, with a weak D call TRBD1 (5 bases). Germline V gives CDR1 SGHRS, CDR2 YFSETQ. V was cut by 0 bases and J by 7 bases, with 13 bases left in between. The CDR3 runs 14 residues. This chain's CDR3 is CASSLAGRAGEAFF. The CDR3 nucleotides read TGCGCCAGCAGCTTGGCGGGCAGGGCAGGTGAAGCTTTCTTT. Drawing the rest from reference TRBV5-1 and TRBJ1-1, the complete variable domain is KAGVTQTPRYLIKTRGQQVTLSCSPISGHRSVSWYQQTPGQGLQFLFEYFSETQRNKGNFPGRFSGRQFSNSRSEMNVSTLELGDSALYLCASSLAGRAGEAFFGQGTRLTVV.

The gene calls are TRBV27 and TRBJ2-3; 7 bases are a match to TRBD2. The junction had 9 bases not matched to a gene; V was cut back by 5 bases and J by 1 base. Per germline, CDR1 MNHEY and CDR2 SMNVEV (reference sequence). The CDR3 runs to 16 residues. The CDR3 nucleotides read TGTGCCAGCAGTCTCGATCGGGGGGTAGGCACAGATACGCAGTATTTT. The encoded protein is CASSLDRGVGTDTQYF.

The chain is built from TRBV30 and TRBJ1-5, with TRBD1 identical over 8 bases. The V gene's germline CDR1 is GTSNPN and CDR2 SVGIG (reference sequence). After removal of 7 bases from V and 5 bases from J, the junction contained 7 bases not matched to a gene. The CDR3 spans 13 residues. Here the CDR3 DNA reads TGTGCCTTTCAACAGGGGGGGGATCAGCCCCAGCATTTT. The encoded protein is CAFQQGGDQPQHF.

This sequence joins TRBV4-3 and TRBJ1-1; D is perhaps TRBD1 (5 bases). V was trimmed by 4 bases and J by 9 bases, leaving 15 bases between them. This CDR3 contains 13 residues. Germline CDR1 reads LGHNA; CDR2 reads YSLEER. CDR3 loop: CASSPIGAAQAFF. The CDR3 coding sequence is TGCGCCAGCAGCCCCATTGGGGCGGCCCAAGCTTTCTTT.

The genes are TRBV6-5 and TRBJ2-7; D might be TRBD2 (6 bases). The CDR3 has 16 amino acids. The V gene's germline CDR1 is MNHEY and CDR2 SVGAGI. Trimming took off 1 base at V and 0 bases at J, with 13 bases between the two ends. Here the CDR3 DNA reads TGTGCCAGCAGTTACTACGCCGGGGGTAGCTCCTACGAGCAGTACTTC. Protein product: CASSYYAGGSSYEQYF.

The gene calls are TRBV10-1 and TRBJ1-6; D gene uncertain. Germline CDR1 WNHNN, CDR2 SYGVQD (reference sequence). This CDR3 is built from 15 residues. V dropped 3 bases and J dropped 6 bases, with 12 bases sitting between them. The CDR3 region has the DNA TGCGCCAGCAGTGAAGGGAGCCGGACTAATTCACCCCTCCACTTT. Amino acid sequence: CASSEGSRTNSPLHF.

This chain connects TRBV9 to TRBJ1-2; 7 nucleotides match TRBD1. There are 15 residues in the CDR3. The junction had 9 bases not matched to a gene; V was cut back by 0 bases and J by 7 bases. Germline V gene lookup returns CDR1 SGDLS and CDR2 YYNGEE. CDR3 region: CASSVANRGIIGYTF. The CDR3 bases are TGTGCCAGCAGCGTAGCTAACAGGGGCATAATTGGCTACACCTTC.

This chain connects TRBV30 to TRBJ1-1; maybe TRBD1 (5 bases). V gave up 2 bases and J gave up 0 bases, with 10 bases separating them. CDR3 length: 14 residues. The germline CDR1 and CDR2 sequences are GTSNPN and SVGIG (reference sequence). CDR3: CAWSTGLMNTEAFF. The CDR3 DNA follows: TGTGCCTGGAGTACGGGACTGATGAACACTGAAGCTTTCTTT.

In DNA, the CDR3 is TGTGCCAGTAGTCTGACAGGGGACAATCAGCCCCAGCATTTT. This gives the protein CASSLTGDNQPQHF. V usage is TRBV19 and J usage is TRBJ1-5, with TRBD1 matching 8 bases. Germline CDR1 is LNHDA and CDR2 is SQIVND (reference sequence). The CDR3 runs 14 residues. Trimming took 5 bases from V and 3 from J; bases not matched to a gene: 3.

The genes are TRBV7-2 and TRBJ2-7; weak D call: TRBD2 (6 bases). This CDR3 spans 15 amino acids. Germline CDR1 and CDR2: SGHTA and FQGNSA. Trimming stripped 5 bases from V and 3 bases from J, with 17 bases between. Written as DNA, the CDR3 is TGTGCCAGCAGCCAGGCGGGGAGGACGGTCTACGAGCAGTACTTC. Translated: CASSQAGRTVYEQYF.

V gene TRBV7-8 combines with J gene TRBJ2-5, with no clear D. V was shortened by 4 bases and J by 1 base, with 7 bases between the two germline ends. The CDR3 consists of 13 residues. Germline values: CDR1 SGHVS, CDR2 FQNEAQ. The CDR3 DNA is TGTGCCAGCAGCTCCTACAGCCAAGAGACCCAGTACTTC. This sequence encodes CASSSYSQETQYF.

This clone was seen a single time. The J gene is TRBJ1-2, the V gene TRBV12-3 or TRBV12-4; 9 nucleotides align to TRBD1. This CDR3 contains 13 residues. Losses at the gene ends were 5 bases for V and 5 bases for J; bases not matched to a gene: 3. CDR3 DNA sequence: TGTGCCAGCAGTCTGACAGGGGGGTATGGCTACACCTTC. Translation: CASSLTGGYGYTF.

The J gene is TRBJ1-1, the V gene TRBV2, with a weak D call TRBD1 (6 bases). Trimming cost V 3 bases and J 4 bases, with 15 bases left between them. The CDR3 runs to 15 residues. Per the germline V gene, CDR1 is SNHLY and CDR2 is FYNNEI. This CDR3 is CASSDGQGRGTEAFF. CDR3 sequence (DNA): TGTGCCAGCAGTGACGGGCAGGGGAGGGGCACTGAAGCTTTCTTT.

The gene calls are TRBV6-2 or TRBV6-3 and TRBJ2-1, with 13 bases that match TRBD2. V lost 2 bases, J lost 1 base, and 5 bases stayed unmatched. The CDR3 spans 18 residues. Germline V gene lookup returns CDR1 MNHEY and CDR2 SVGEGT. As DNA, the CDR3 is TGTGCCAGCAGTTACGGAACTAGCGGGAGGGGATCCTACAATGAGCAGTTCTTC. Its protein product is CASSYGTSGRGSYNEQFF.

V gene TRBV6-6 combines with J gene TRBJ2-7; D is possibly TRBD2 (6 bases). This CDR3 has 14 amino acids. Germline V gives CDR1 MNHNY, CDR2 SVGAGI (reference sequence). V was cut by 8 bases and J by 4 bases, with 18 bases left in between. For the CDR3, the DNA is TGTGCCAGCGTATCGGGGACTCAAAGGTACGAGCAGTACTTC. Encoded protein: CASVSGTQRYEQYF.

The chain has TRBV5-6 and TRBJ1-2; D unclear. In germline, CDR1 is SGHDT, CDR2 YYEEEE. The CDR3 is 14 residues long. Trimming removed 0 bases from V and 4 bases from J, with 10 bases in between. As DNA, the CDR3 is TGTGCCAGCAGCTTGGTTACAGCCAGCTATGGCTACACCTTC. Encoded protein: CASSLVTASYGYTF.

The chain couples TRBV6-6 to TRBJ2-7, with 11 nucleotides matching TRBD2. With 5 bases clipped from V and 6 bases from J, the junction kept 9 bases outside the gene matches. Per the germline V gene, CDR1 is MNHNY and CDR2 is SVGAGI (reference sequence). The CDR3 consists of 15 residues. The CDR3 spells CASSQRLAGSPEQYF. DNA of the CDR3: TGTGCCAGCAGTCAAAGACTAGCGGGATCACCCGAGCAGTACTTC.

The CDR3 region has the DNA TGTGCCAGCTCCCGCGGGACAGGGAGCAATGAGCAGTTCTTC. Protein product: CASSRGTGSNEQFF. The V gene is TRBV18, the J gene TRBJ2-1; 9 bases are a match to TRBD1. V shed 6 bases, J shed 6 bases, and the junction held 6 bases outside the gene matches. This CDR3 has 14 residues. Germline assignment: CDR1 KGHSH and CDR2 LQKENI.

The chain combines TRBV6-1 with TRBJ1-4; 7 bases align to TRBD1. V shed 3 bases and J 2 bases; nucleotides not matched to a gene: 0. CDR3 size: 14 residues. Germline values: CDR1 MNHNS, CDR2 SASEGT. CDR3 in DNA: TGTGCCAGCAGTGACAGGGGGACTAATGAAAAACTGTTTTTT. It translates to CASSDRGTNEKLFF.

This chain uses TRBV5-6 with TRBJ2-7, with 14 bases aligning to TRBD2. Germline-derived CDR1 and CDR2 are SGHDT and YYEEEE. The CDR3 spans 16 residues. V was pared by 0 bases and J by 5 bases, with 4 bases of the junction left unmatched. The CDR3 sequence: CASSLETSGRAHEQYF. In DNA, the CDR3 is TGTGCCAGCAGCTTGGAGACTAGCGGGAGGGCCCACGAGCAGTACTTC. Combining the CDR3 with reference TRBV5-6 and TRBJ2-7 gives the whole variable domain DAGVTQSPTHLIKTRGQQVTLRCSPKSGHDTVSWYQQALGQGPQFIFQYYEEEERQRGNFPDRFSGHQFPNYSSELNVNALLLGDSALYLCASSLETSGRAHEQYFGPGTRLTVT.

CDR3 in amino acids: CASSSAQGGYTEAFF. The CDR3 bases are TGCGCCAGCAGCTCGGCACAGGGGGGTTACACTGAAGCTTTCTTT. This sequence joins TRBV5-1 and TRBJ1-1, with 8 bases matching TRBD1. The V gene's germline CDR1 is SGHRS and CDR2 YFSETQ. With V trimmed by 3 bases and J by 3 bases, 7 bases remained unmatched. The CDR3 runs to 15 residues. The complete variable domain, with remaining parts taken from reference TRBV5-1 and TRBJ1-1, reads KAGVTQTPRYLIKTRGQQVTLSCSPISGHRSVSWYQQTPGQGLQFLFEYFSETQRNKGNFPGRFSGRQFSNSRSEMNVSTLELGDSALYLCASSSAQGGYTEAFFGQGTRLTVV.

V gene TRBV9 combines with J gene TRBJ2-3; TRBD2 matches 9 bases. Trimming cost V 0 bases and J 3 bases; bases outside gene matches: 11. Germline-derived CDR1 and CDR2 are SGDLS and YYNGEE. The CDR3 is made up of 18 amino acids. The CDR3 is CASSVEGGGLAGTDTQYF. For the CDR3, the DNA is TGTGCCAGCAGCGTAGAAGGGGGAGGGCTAGCGGGAACAGATACGCAGTATTTT.

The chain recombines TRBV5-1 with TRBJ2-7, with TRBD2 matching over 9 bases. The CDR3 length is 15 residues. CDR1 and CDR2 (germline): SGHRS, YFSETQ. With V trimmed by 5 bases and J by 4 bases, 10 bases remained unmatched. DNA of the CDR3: TGCGCCAGCAGATTCGAAGCTAGCGGGATATACGAGCAGTACTTC. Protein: CASRFEASGIYEQYF. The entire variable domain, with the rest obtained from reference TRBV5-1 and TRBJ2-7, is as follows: KAGVTQTPRYLIKTRGQQVTLSCSPISGHRSVSWYQQTPGQGLQFLFEYFSETQRNKGNFPGRFSGRQFSNSRSEMNVSTLELGDSALYLCASRFEASGIYEQYFGPGTRLTVT.

The CDR3 coding sequence is TGTGCCAGCAGTTACTCGGGGCCCTCATATGGCTACACCTTC. Amino acids: CASSYSGPSYGYTF. This chain links TRBV6-5 with TRBJ1-2; D possibly corresponds to TRBD1 (5 bases). Trimming removed 0 bases at V and 5 bases at J, with 10 bases between. Germline CDR1 is MNHEY and CDR2 is SVGAGI. The CDR3 sequence is 14 residues long.

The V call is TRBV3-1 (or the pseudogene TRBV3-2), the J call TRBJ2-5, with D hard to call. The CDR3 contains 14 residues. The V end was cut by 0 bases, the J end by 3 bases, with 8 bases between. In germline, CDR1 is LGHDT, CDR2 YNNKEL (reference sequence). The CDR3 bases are TGTGCCAGCAGCCAAGAGTGGCTAGAAGAGACCCAGTACTTC. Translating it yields CASSQEWLEETQYF.

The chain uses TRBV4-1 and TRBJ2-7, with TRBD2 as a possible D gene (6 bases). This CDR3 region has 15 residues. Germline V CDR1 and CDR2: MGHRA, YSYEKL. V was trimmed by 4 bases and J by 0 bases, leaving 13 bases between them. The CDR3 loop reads CASSPSWDFSYEQYF. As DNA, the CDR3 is TGCGCCAGCAGCCCGTCCTGGGACTTCTCCTACGAGCAGTACTTC.